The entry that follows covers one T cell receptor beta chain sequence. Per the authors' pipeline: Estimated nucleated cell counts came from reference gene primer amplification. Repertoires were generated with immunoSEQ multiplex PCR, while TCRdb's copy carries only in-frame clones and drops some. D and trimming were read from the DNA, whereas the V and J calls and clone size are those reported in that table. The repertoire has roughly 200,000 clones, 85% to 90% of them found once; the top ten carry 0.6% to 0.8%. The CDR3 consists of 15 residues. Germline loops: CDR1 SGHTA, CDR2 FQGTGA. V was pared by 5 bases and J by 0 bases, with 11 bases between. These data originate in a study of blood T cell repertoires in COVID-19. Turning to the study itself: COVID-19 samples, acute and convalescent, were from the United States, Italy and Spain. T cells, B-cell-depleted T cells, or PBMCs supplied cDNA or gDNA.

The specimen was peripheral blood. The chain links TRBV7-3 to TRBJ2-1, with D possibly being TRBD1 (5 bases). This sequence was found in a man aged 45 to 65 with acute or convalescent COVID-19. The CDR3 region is CASSLLGVSYNEQFF. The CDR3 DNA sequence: TGTGCCAGCAGCCTCCTAGGGGTCTCCTACAATGAGCAGTTCTTC. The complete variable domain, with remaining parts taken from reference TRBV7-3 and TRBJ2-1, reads GAGVSQTPSNKVTEKGKYVELRCDPISGHTALYWYRQSLGQGPEFLIYFQGTGAADDSGLPNDRFFAVRPEGSVSTLKIQRTERGDSAVYLCASSLLGVSYNEQFFGPGTRLTVL.